The rows below give T cell receptor beta chains drawn from one sample of a study of human T cells and chemical hapten exposure. TCRdb itself ran the RACE reads through MiXCR, one entry per CDR3 protein. Among roughly 100,000 distinct CDR3 sequences listed, around 12% were seen once. The sample here was whole blood, taken in connection with sensitization to the hapten diphenylcyclopropenone (DPC). The receptors shown here come from a woman in her forties or fifties with alopecia areata. Some clones in this sample may be carry-over from other donors' samples. Both conserved end residues are part of each CDR3. D genes are given only for firm matches.

>TRBJ1-5|NA|TRBV7-9
CASSLGEGGNQPQHF
>TRBJ1-4|NA|TRBV12-3/TRBV12-4
CASSLSGSSRSEKLFF
>TRBJ1-2|TRBD1|TRBV11-2
CASSVNRGSKYGYTF
>TRBJ2-1|NA|TRBV6-9
CASNSGPYNEQFF
>TRBJ2-3|TRBD2|TRBV29-1
CSVRPPRTSATDTQYF
>TRBJ1-1|NA|TRBV7-9
CASSRRGSAEAFF
>TRBJ2-5|TRBD1|TRBV7-2
CASSPSPGQQETQYF
>TRBJ2-3|TRBD2|TRBV5-1
CASSLGTSLYTQYF
>TRBJ1-5|NA|TRBV20-1
CGARGGAGNQPQHF
>TRBJ1-2|NA|TRBV7-9
CASYRSYGYTF
>TRBJ2-5|NA|TRBV7-2
CASSPSLQIETQYF
>TRBJ1-1|NA|TRBV6-5
CASTLAGQSDTEAFF
>TRBJ1-1|NA|TRBV11-2
CASSLGGYSTEAFF
>TRBJ2-7|NA|TRBV7-2
CASSSGLRGAGSYEQYF
>TRBJ2-7|NA|TRBV12-3/TRBV12-4
CASSSFGTAYEQYF
>TRBJ2-7|NA|TRBV5-1
CASSLGGVSPYEQYF
>TRBJ1-2|NA|TRBV7-9
CASSLLSDGPNYGYTF
>TRBJ2-3|NA|TRBV29-1
CSVYPEGVVTDTQYF
>TRBJ1-1|NA|TRBV4-1
CASSESPQREAFF
>TRBJ2-7|NA|TRBV6-6
CASSPREGPYEQYF
>TRBJ1-1|NA|TRBV2
CASSENPGANTEAFF
>TRBJ2-1|NA|TRBV7-6
CASSLANRGEQFF
>TRBJ1-5|TRBD1|TRBV7-2
CASSRTGGNQPQHF
>TRBJ2-1|TRBD2|TRBV2
CASSEAGLAFNEQFF
>TRBJ2-1|TRBD2|TRBV7-2
CASSLSGSRSNEQFF
>TRBJ1-2|NA|TRBV5-6
CASTTQGLTGYGYTF
>TRBJ1-4|NA|TRBV12-3/TRBV12-4
CASSFSATNEKLFF
>TRBJ2-7|NA|TRBV18
CASSPDYEQYF
>TRBJ2-1|NA|TRBV14
CASSPRTDEQFF
>TRBJ2-7|TRBD1|TRBV10-3
CAISERQGFAYEQYF
>TRBJ2-3|NA|TRBV3-1
CASSQDGGGNPDTQYF
>TRBJ2-2|NA|TRBV6-2/TRBV6-3
CASSYLNTGELFF
>TRBJ2-1|TRBD1|TRBV6-5
CASSYGDRGGIGEQFF
>TRBJ1-1|TRBD1|TRBV18
CASSPTTGTNTEAFF
>TRBJ2-7|NA|TRBV7-2
CASSYRDYEQYF
>TRBJ1-1|NA|TRBV12-3/TRBV12-4
CASSPSGWSNTEAFF
>TRBJ2-1|TRBD2|TRBV6-8
CASSSGLVPPSYNEQFF
>TRBJ2-3|TRBD1|TRBV3-1
CASSQGGQGLDTQYF
>TRBJ2-3|NA|TRBV7-9
CATVILSRDTQYF
>TRBJ2-1|TRBD1|TRBV11-2
CASSSDRDSRDEQFF
>TRBJ1-2|NA|TRBV10-3
CAINYGEGYTF
>TRBJ1-5|NA|TRBV12-3/TRBV12-4
CASSSEYQPQHF
>TRBJ2-3|NA|TRBV6-2/TRBV6-3
CASSSGSPAKDTQYF
>TRBJ2-3|NA|TRBV2
CASSVNLPTDTQYF
>TRBJ2-2|TRBD2|TRBV6-4
CASSALPSGTRGTGELFF